Shown below are 22 T cell receptor beta chains from a single sample sequenced in a study of T cell repertoires in cytomegalovirus infection. One entry per CDR3 protein, called by TCRdb with MiXCR from the reads. The data hold 200,000 to 250,000 distinct CDR3 sequences, with approximately 22% observed a single time. The sample was CD8+ T cells from PBMCs. The source is a human donor in good health (CMV status not recorded). Some clones in this sample may be carry-over from other donors' samples.

This clonotype was observed a handful of times. The chain uses TRBV10-3 and TRBJ1-5, with TRBD1 identical over 7 bases. Germline CDR1 and CDR2: ENHRY and SYGVKD. This CDR3 has 14 residues. The ends lost 2 bases at V and 3 bases at J; junction bases unmatched: 1. CDR3 in DNA: TGTGCCATCAGTGAGACAGGGGACAATCAGCCCCAGCATTTT. Translating it yields CAISETGDNQPQHF.

The chain employs TRBV12-5 and TRBJ1-3; D is uncertain. The CDR3 has 12 amino acids. V lost 8 bases and J 3 bases, leaving 8 bases between the germline ends. CDR1 and CDR2 from the germline V gene are LGHNT and FRNRAP. The CDR3 sequence is CASIGLGNTIYF. As DNA, the CDR3 is TGTGCTAGTATAGGGCTTGGAAACACCATATATTTT.

This clonotype was recorded at least ten times. V gene TRBV7-2 combines with J gene TRBJ1-2, with 10 bases aligning to TRBD1. The CDR3 contains 14 residues. Trimming cost V 5 bases and J 8 bases; bases outside gene matches: 8. The V gene's germline CDR1 is SGHTA and CDR2 FQGNSA. The DNA of the CDR3 is TGTGCCAGCAGCCCCCCGACAGGGGGCGGCGGCTACACCTTC. Translated, it gives CASSPPTGGGGYTF.

This clonotype was recorded at least ten times. The chain is built from TRBV7-8 and TRBJ2-1, with TRBD1 matching 10 bases. The CDR3 covers 13 residues. Germline loops: CDR1 SGHVS, CDR2 FQNEAQ. Trimming at V came to 4 bases and at J to 9 bases, leaving 3 bases not matched to a gene. The CDR3, as DNA: TGTGCCAGCAGCTCGGGACAGGGGAGTGAGCAGTTCTTC. This translates into CASSSGQGSEQFF.

There are a few counts of this clonotype. This chain joins TRBV28 and TRBJ1-1, with D tentatively TRBD1 (5 bases). The ends were cut back, 2 bases at V and 6 bases at J, with 16 bases in the middle. Looked up from germline, CDR1 is MDHEN and CDR2 is SYDVKM. The CDR3 contains 15 residues. The CDR3 loop is CASSLGWTQSPEAFF. In DNA form, the CDR3 reads TGTGCCAGCAGTTTAGGGTGGACACAATCTCCTGAAGCTTTCTTT. Combining the CDR3 with reference TRBV28 and TRBJ1-1 gives the whole variable domain DVKVTQSSRYLVKRTGEKVFLECVQDMDHENMFWYRQDPGLGLRLIYFSYDVKMKEKGDIPEGYSVSREKKERFSLILESASTNQTSMYLCASSLGWTQSPEAFFGQGTRLTVV.

This clonotype has only a few counts. The chain joins TRBV20-1 to TRBJ2-4; 10 bases are shared with TRBD2. The germline V gene encodes CDR1 DFQATT and CDR2 SNEGSKA (reference sequence). The V gene end was trimmed by 1 base and the J gene end by 6 bases; junction bases not matched to a gene: 15. This CDR3 region has 18 residues. The CDR3 is CSARGPTNSGGDANIQYF. The CDR3 bases are TGCAGTGCTAGAGGCCCTACGAACAGCGGGGGGGACGCAAACATTCAGTACTTC.

This clonotype was detected many times. The rearrangement links TRBV10-3 to TRBJ1-1, with 9 bases fitting TRBD1. Trimming at V came to 3 bases and at J to 4 bases, leaving 12 bases not matched to a gene. CDR3 length equals 17 residues. Germline V gene lookup returns CDR1 ENHRY and CDR2 SYGVKD. The CDR3: CAISEYQQGAGGTEAFF. CDR3 in DNA: TGTGCCATCAGTGAATATCAACAGGGGGCAGGGGGCACTGAAGCTTTCTTT.

This clonotype was seen a handful of times. The chain employs TRBV4-1 and TRBJ2-1, with 12 positions matching TRBD2. The CDR3 covers 15 residues. V trimming: 4 bases; J trimming: 9 bases; junction bases outside the gene matches: 7. Germline V CDR1 and CDR2: MGHRA, YSYEKL. This CDR3 reads CASSRLAGEYGEQFF. The CDR3 DNA reads TGCGCCAGCAGCCGACTAGCGGGGGAGTATGGTGAGCAGTTCTTC.

V gene TRBV24-1 combines with J gene TRBJ2-7, with D possibly TRBD2 on 5 matching bases. V was clipped by 7 bases and J by 6 bases, with 9 bases between them. Germline CDR1 KGHDR, CDR2 SFDVKD. This CDR3 region has 11 residues. In nucleotides, the CDR3 is TGTGCCACCAGCCTGGCGGGCGAGCAGTACTTC. It yields the protein CATSLAGEQYF.

This chain joins TRBV4-1 and TRBJ2-1, with D perhaps matching TRBD2 (5 bases). The CDR3 contains 13 residues. Per the germline V gene, CDR1 is MGHRA and CDR2 is YSYEKL. The germline V and J ends were trimmed by 1 base and 6 bases, with 7 bases remaining between them. The CDR3 DNA reads as TGCGCCAGCAGCCAAGTGGACTCCAATGAGCAGTTCTTC. It codes for CASSQVDSNEQFF.

This clonotype was counted at least ten times. The chain employs TRBV19 and TRBJ2-1; D remains unclear. V shed 6 bases and J shed 0 bases, with 6 bases lying between them. CDR1 is LNHDA and CDR2 is SQIVND in the germline V gene (reference sequence). The CDR3 has 13 amino acids. In nucleotides, the CDR3 is TGTGCCAGTAGCGATAACTCCTACAATGAGCAGTTCTTC. Its protein is CASSDNSYNEQFF.

This clonotype was counted many times. The chain carries TRBV7-6 and TRBJ1-1; D not resolved. The CDR3 spans 14 residues. The V gene's germline CDR1 is SGHVS and CDR2 FNYEAQ. V lost 1 base and J 1 base, leaving 7 bases between the germline ends. CDR3 protein: CASSLGPGNTEAFF. The CDR3 coding sequence is TGTGCCAGCAGCTTAGGGCCGGGGAACACTGAAGCTTTCTTT.

This clonotype was counted a few times. V and J are TRBV25-1 and TRBJ2-7, with 7 bases aligning to TRBD2. Unmatched junction bases numbered 8, after V lost 8 bases and J lost 1 base. This CDR3 has 14 amino acids. Germline CDR1 MGHDK, CDR2 SYGVNS. CDR3 in DNA: TGTGCCAGCGGGGGGGGAATCGATTCCTACGAGCAGTACTTC. Translating gives CASGGGIDSYEQYF.

The chain couples TRBV2 to TRBJ2-5, with D possibly TRBD1 on 5 matching bases. The germline V and J ends were trimmed by 2 bases and 4 bases, with 8 bases remaining between them. This CDR3 has 13 residues. CDR1 SNHLY and CDR2 FYNNEI come from the germline V gene. CDR3 loop: CASSERRGETQYF. CDR3 coding DNA: TGTGCCAGCAGTGAACGAAGGGGAGAGACCCAGTACTTC.

The chain joins TRBV12-5 to TRBJ2-1; D is perhaps TRBD2 (5 bases). V was shortened by 1 base and J by 5 bases, with 9 bases between the two germline ends. Germline assignment: CDR1 LGHNT and CDR2 FRNRAP. The CDR3 length is 14 residues. Here the CDR3 reads CASGLDRGNNEQFF. Written as DNA, the CDR3 is TGTGCTAGTGGTTTGGACCGGGGTAACAATGAGCAGTTCTTC.

This clonotype was counted between two and nine times. V is TRBV20-1 and J is TRBJ1-1, with 7 bases aligning to TRBD1. This CDR3 is 16 amino acids long. Per the germline V gene, CDR1 is DFQATT and CDR2 is SNEGSKA (reference sequence). The V and J ends lost 0 bases and 0 bases, in that order; junction bases with no gene match: 7. The CDR3 here is CSARDPGQPMNTEAFF. CDR3 in DNA: TGCAGTGCTAGAGATCCGGGACAGCCCATGAACACTGAAGCTTTCTTT.

This clonotype was found a few times. The rearrangement joins TRBV5-4 to TRBJ2-3, with D perhaps matching TRBD1 or TRBD2 (5 bases each). Germline V gene lookup returns CDR1 SGHNT and CDR2 YYREEE (reference sequence). Trimming stripped 4 bases from V and 4 bases from J, with 16 bases between. The CDR3 is 15 residues long. This CDR3 is CASSRTRGSADTQYF. In DNA, the CDR3 is TGTGCCAGCAGCCGTACGAGGGGTTCAGCAGATACGCAGTATTTT.

This clonotype was detected a few times. V usage is TRBV13 and J usage is TRBJ2-3; a possible D gene is TRBD1 (6 bases). Germline CDR1 reads PRHDT; CDR2 reads FYEKMQ (reference sequence). The germline V and J ends were trimmed by 3 bases and 4 bases, with 8 bases remaining between them. The CDR3 consists of 13 residues. Written as DNA, the CDR3 is TGTGCCAGCAGCTTGGGGGCCTCAGATACGCAGTATTTT. As protein: CASSLGASDTQYF.

In this sample, this clonotype turned up many times. This sequence joins TRBV7-2 and TRBJ1-1, with unresolved D. Germline V CDR1 and CDR2: SGHTA, FQGNSA. This CDR3 has 13 amino acids. Trimming took 0 bases from V and 1 from J, leaving 3 bases between them. CDR3 sequence (DNA): TGTGCCAGCAGCTTAGCGTGGAACACTGAAGCTTTCTTT. It encodes CASSLAWNTEAFF.

This clonotype has ten or more counts. The chain carries TRBV28 and TRBJ2-3, with D tentatively TRBD1 or TRBD2 (5 bases each). This CDR3 region has 15 residues. Trimming took off 3 bases at V and 5 bases at J, with 15 bases between the two ends. Germline values: CDR1 MDHEN, CDR2 SYDVKM. In nucleotides, the CDR3 is TGTGCCAGCAGTTTCTACACCGGGGCCGAAGATACGCAGTATTTT. Translating gives CASSFYTGAEDTQYF. The full variable domain, rest sourced from reference TRBV28 and TRBJ2-3, is DVKVTQSSRYLVKRTGEKVFLECVQDMDHENMFWYRQDPGLGLRLIYFSYDVKMKEKGDIPEGYSVSREKKERFSLILESASTNQTSMYLCASSFYTGAEDTQYFGPGTRLTVL.

V gene TRBV4-1 combines with J gene TRBJ1-4; TRBD1 aligns across 7 bases. This CDR3 spans 15 amino acids. Unmatched junction bases numbered 8, after V lost 4 bases and J lost 6 bases. Germline V CDR1 and CDR2: MGHRA, YSYEKL. The CDR3 is CASSPSDRPHEKLFF. The DNA of the CDR3 is TGCGCCAGCAGCCCGTCGGACAGGCCGCATGAAAAACTGTTTTTT.

The rearrangement uses TRBV7-6 and TRBJ1-4; D is unresolved. V was trimmed by 1 base and J by 4 bases, leaving 7 bases between them. Germline CDR1 and CDR2: SGHVS and FNYEAQ. This CDR3 has 14 amino acids. The CDR3 spells CASSLGQVNEKLFF. The CDR3 nucleotides are TGTGCCAGCAGCTTAGGGCAGGTTAATGAAAAACTGTTTTTT.